This TCR beta chain was identified in a study of cytomegalovirus exposure and HLA in healthy donors (dated by TCRdb to 2015 to 2018). About the full investigation: An earlier analysis of more than 550 of the donors reported approximately 280 Gb of sequence data and about 120 million unique TCR beta sequences obtained from about 200 million T cells. Roughly 290 gigabases of sequencing data and 70 million to 100 million unique TCR sequences made up an early release that covered fewer than 650 HLA-typed donors. In addition to the first cohort of several hundred subjects, a separate validation cohort of 100 to 150 different subjects was used. Every discovery cohort repertoire had been produced on one sequencing platform. Donor age, sex, ethnicity and CMV serostatus were compiled together with the repertoire data. The genetic ancestry cluster associated with self-reported Caucasian donors included over 80% of the 350 to 500 genotyped donors. Rather than using new phenotypic data, the later analysis identified candidate immune exposures from TCR beta sequences and from how often those sequences occurred across donors. The T cell repertoires of several hundred subjects were profiled by immunosequencing and related to cytomegalovirus serostatus. An earlier analysis of more than 450 of the donors used high-throughput TCR beta sequencing to judge whether each TCR beta V gene segment behaved as functional or pseudogenic. The aim of the study was to test whether cataloging public T cell receptors could identify signatures of past pathogen exposure. On average, roughly 240,000 unique TCR beta nucleotide sequences were sequenced per donor among 398 genotyped donors of the cohort, with about 19% of those sequences being non-productive. Typing coverage differed by locus: A, B, C, DRB1 and DQB1 were typed in roughly 629-630 donors, DQA1 in about 500, DPA1 in 600 to 610, and DPB1 in 400 to 490. Several DR-DQ haplotypes were handled as single units for association and clustering, since linkage in the cohort was strong. The study combined high-throughput TCR immunosequencing, statistical association of individual TCRs with disease status, and machine learning to predict cytomegalovirus infection status. HLA typing covered class I and class II loci at four-digit resolution. Genome-wide SNP genotypes for about three fifths of the roughly 670 donors were used in a later genetic analysis, which treated that subset as a discovery cohort. To study patterns of TCR occurrence, a later analysis re-analyzed previously published TCR beta repertoires from 700 or so donors and added high-resolution HLA genotyping. The investigation overall reported the following: Correlated functional status among segregating V segments might be attributable to linkage disequilibrium, but an unknown experimental factor could not be ruled out. At a false discovery rate of 0.05, a later analysis linked roughly 17,000 TCR beta sequences to specific HLA alleles. A further reported finding was that TCR beta sequences accurately predicted the HLA-A and HLA-B alleles for most subjects in the first cohort. According to a later analysis, parvovirus B19, influenza, CMV and Epstein-Barr virus appeared linked to several top co-occurrence clusters. A later analysis found that HLA-associated TCR beta chains were more clonally expanded and had lower generation probabilities than equally common non-associated chains. According to a later genetic analysis, donors in an Asian-associated ancestry cluster had fewer N-insertions in productive TCRs than the roughly 700-donor mean. Assigning TCR associations to individual alleles was difficult when HLA alleles, especially DR and DQ, strongly co-occurred. Presence/absence analyses assumed roughly uniform sequencing depth across donors, an assumption that may not hold. Most TCR sequences were seen in very few donors, while some public TCRs were found in many individuals. The sequencing pipeline was judged likely to have produced a cluster of highly shared sequence variants as a technical artifact. In a later genetic analysis, a missense DCLRE1C variant was associated with V-gene and J-gene trimming of TCR beta chains, and the association was replicated in an independent cohort. Only TCR beta chains were sequenced in this cohort, and the absence of alpha or paired-chain data limited detectable features. Cytomegalovirus status was reported to be diagnosed by the classifier with high specificity and sensitivity in both the original and validation cohorts. Because some donors lacked HLA typing at each locus, the association tests relied only on the typed subset. In the study, some 180 TCR beta chains were listed as associated with cytomegalovirus. According to a later analysis, most CMV-associated TCR beta chains appeared to be HLA-restricted, and the HLA associations seemed to be driven largely by CMV exposure. According to the authors, the approach could potentially be generalized to other disease states and immunological phenotypes. For the cohort, immune exposure information was limited to CMV serostatus. Some IMGT-functional V segments, including TRBV6-2 and TRBV6-3, could not be told apart with the 87-base-pair reads, so those segments were excluded. In vitro tests confirmed that a few of the cytomegalovirus-associated TCR beta chains recognize cytomegalovirus antigens. Because counts were too low, 15 or so rarely observed V segments, including chromosome 9 orphons, were excluded from the earlier analysis of 587 of the donors. An earlier analysis of 450 to 750 of the donors showed that most TCR beta V segments appeared in productive rearrangements either about 87% or about 30% of the time, which broadly matched IMGT annotations. According to a later analysis, TCR association rates differed among HLA loci, with DRB1 alleles showing the most associated TCRs and HLA-C alleles showing the fewest.

From the germline V gene (reference sequence), CDR1 is SEHNR and CDR2 is FQNEAQ. Including cysteine and phenylalanine, the CDR3 has 16 amino acids. The sequence is cut down to CDR3 DNA, 48 bases in frame from base 1. V lost 6 bases and J lost 4 bases, and the count of bases not matched to a germline gene is 9. Note on this clone: It lacks a known antigen. No qualities accompany the bases; no much larger clone lies one base away.

The cohort was made up of 500 to 850 healthy bone marrow donors. At the time of sampling, every cohort member was nominally healthy, though immune exposures that went unrecorded were likely present. The donor tested CMV seronegative and was one of the 352 seronegative cohort members. A peripheral blood sample was collected from each donor, and TCR beta sequencing was performed on peripheral blood mononuclear cells. Genomic DNA extraction from the blood cell samples was performed with the Qiagen DNeasy Blood Extraction Kit. Library creation used the immunoSEQ multiplex PCR assay. For the multiplex PCR, a mixture combining 60 forward primers for TCR Vbeta segments and 13 reverse primers for TCR Jbeta segments was used. A multiplex PCR assay on genomic DNA amplified the CDR3 region of rearranged TCR beta genes. The Illumina HiSeq System was used to sequence the amplified TCR beta libraries as 87-base-pair reads. Regarding the original processing steps: A later analysis tallied 70 million to 100 million unique TCR beta chains across the approximately 670 repertoires, and approximately 9.9 million of those chains were shared by two or more donors. A nearest-neighbor algorithm error-corrected the raw reads and collapsed the reads into unique sequences, merging closely related sequences to remove PCR and sequencing errors. V, D and J gene segments were assigned by aligning CDR3 sequences to IMGT reference sequences. For a sequence to be retained, a match of at least six nucleotides to both a V gene segment and a J gene segment was required. Rearrangements were called productive when the CDR3 lacked stop codons and stayed in frame with V and J; all others were non-productive. Following IMGT convention, CDR3 was defined as the stretch from the second conserved V-encoded cysteine to the conserved J-encoded phenylalanine. Sequences without an unambiguous match to a single V gene segment were excluded from the earlier analysis of about 630 of the donors. An earlier analysis of approximately 590 of the donors called V segments functional above 56.7% productive rearrangements and segregating when the between-donor standard deviation exceeded 5%. A statistical classification framework was built to diagnose cytomegalovirus status from the catalog of TCR beta chain sequences. V and J gene assignment, in a later analysis, came from comparing TCR nucleotide sequences with IMGT/GENE-DB human TR gene sequences. Using the TCRdist pipeline, a later analysis assigned CDR3 sequences along with most-parsimonious VDJ recombination scenarios. In a later analysis, each TCR beta chain was defined by its CDR3 amino acid sequence together with its V-gene family, and reads lacking a unique V-gene family were excluded. To address suspected cross-contamination and a sequencing artifact, a later analysis removed around 600 highly shared, low-generation-probability nucleotide sequences. In a later analysis, a clonal expansion index for each public chain was calculated from normalized within-repertoire ranks of inferred template counts. A later analysis computed generation probabilities with a VDJ recombination model fitted to out-of-frame rearrangements, and checked the results against IGoR. Hypergeometric tests were used in a later analysis to score TCR-TCR, TCR-HLA and TCR-CMV co-occurrence, with a repertoire-size bias correction applied to the TCR pairs. In a later analysis, false discovery rates were estimated by permuting HLA or CMV assignments 20 times. In a later analysis, co-occurring TCRs were grouped with DBSCAN, and TCRdist sequence similarity was added when clustering was performed within HLA-allele-positive subsets. Repertoires with fewer than 30,000 or more than 120,000 public chains, plus five repertoires with anomalous nucleotide sharing, were excluded from co-occurrence clustering. TCRdb carries this immuneACCESS record with in-frame sequences only. Its versions omit some clonotypes, under half of them owing to an unresolved V gene in the studies checked, with the rest unexplained. V and J calls and clone size are as listed in that table; D and trimming were resolved from the DNA. Within this sample are about 190,000 clones, with 80% to 85% of them counted one time only. The biggest ten clones account for 0.2% to 0.3% of the sample.

The sequence joins TRBV7-9 to TRBJ2-1, with 10 junctional bases fitting TRBD2. What was sequenced was PBMCs. This clonotype was obtained from a boy younger than 18 in good health and CMV-seronegative. The DNA sequence follows: TGTGCCAGCAGTCCTGCCGGGACTAGCGATTACAATGAGCAGTTCTTC. The translation is CASSPAGTSDYNEQFF.